This TCR beta chain was found in a study of blood T cell repertoires in COVID-19. Study information: Both acute and convalescent COVID-19 samples were obtained from the United States, Italy and Spain.

As originally analysed: Reference gene primer amplification yielded estimated nucleated cell counts. Measured with immunoSEQ multiplex PCR; TCRdb has only the in-frame clones, and not every one. The DNA was the basis for D and trimming; V, J and clone size are from that table. The profile covers fewer than 150,000 clones, with around 84% appearing a single time and 5.4% taken by the ten largest. Germline CDR1 and CDR2: SNHLY and FYNNEI. CDR3 size: 13 residues. V lost 8 bases, J lost 6 bases, and 17 bases lay in between. Material: peripheral blood. This sequence was found in a human donor in a cohort sampled during active COVID-19. The chain has TRBV2 and TRBJ2-7; maybe TRBD1 (5 bases). In DNA form, the CDR3 reads TGTGCCAGCGGAACGTCAGGGTATCTCGAGCAGTACTTC. Protein sequence: CASGTSGYLEQYF.